These 23 T cell receptor beta chains originate from one sample sequenced in a study of blood T cell repertoires in COVID-19. Only in-frame clones appear in the TCRdb table, and some are missing; sequencing was by immunoSEQ multiplex PCR. The sample contains fewer than 300,000 clones, over 75% of which appear only once. Sequencing used peripheral blood. The receptors shown here come from a woman aged 50 to 60 with acute or convalescent COVID-19.

There are a few counts of this clone. V is TRBV27 and J is TRBJ1-5; 11 bases map to TRBD1. Germline CDR1 reads MNHEY; CDR2 reads SMNVEV (reference sequence). The CDR3 has 15 residues. The V and J ends lost 6 bases and 5 bases, in that order; junction bases with no gene match: 6. CDR3 protein: CASRLRTGGYQPQHF. For the CDR3, the DNA is TGTGCCAGCAGACTTCGGACAGGGGGCTATCAGCCCCAGCATTTT.

The chain combines TRBV12-5 with TRBJ2-3; the D gene is possibly TRBD2 (6 bases). Germline-derived CDR1 and CDR2 are LGHNT and FRNRAP. This CDR3 has 13 residues. V lost 6 bases and J 5 bases, leaving 12 bases between the germline ends. The CDR3: CASGDLGGDTQYF. The CDR3 DNA follows: TGTGCTAGTGGGGACCTGGGGGGAGATACGCAGTATTTT. Combining the CDR3 with reference TRBV12-5 and TRBJ2-3 gives the whole variable domain DARVTQTPRHKVTEMGQEVTMRCQPILGHNTVFWYRQTMMQGLELLAYFRNRAPLDDSGMPKDRFSAEMPDATLATLKIQPSEPRDSAVYFCASGDLGGDTQYFGPGTRLTVL.

The rearrangement uses TRBV28 and TRBJ2-3; possible D gene TRBD2, 6 bases. Deletions cut 8 bases from V and 6 bases from J, with 15 bases between. CDR1 is MDHEN, CDR2 SYDVKM, per germline. This CDR3 has 13 residues. CDR3 amino acids: CASRRRARDTQYF. In nucleotides, the CDR3 is TGTGCCAGCCGGCGGAGGGCCAGGGATACGCAGTATTTT.

The V and J genes are TRBV7-2 and TRBJ1-1; D not certain. Germline V gives CDR1 SGHTA, CDR2 FQGNSA. V dropped 5 bases and J dropped 8 bases, with 9 bases sitting between them. The CDR3 is 11 amino acids. The CDR3: CASSRVSEAFF. The DNA of the CDR3 is TGTGCCAGCAGCCGGGTTTCGGAAGCTTTCTTT.

This chain links TRBV3-1 (or the pseudogene TRBV3-2) with TRBJ1-5, with 9 bases lining up with TRBD1. CDR1 is LGHDT and CDR2 is YNNKEL in the germline V gene (reference sequence). V was clipped by 3 bases and J by 5 bases; unmatched bases: 11. The length of the CDR3 is 17 residues. CDR3 DNA sequence: TGTGCCAGCAGCCAGCTATACTCGGACAGGGGTGATCAGCCCCAGCATTTT. Protein sequence: CASSQLYSDRGDQPQHF.

The genes are TRBV27 and TRBJ2-1; D unclear. Trimming removed 3 bases from V and 6 bases from J, with 18 bases in between. The length of the CDR3 is 16 residues. Germline-derived CDR1 and CDR2 are MNHEY and SMNVEV (reference sequence). The CDR3 sequence is CASSFQAQWVSNEQFF. The CDR3 region has the DNA TGTGCCAGCAGTTTTCAGGCCCAGTGGGTTTCCAATGAGCAGTTCTTC.

In its sample, this clone was seen a few times. The chain recombines TRBV9 with TRBJ2-7; D not certain. CDR1 is SGDLS and CDR2 is YYNGEE in the germline V gene. The CDR3 has 14 residues. V dropped 1 base and J dropped 0 bases, with 8 bases sitting between them. CDR3 bases: TGTGCCAGCAGCGTAACTACGGGCTCCTACGAGCAGTACTTC. Translating it yields CASSVTTGSYEQYF.

The rearrangement uses TRBV15 and TRBJ1-1, with 9 bases identical to TRBD1. Germline V gene sequence: CDR1 LNHNV, CDR2 YYDKDF (reference sequence). J gave up 8 bases and V 3 bases, and 7 bases lay outside the gene matches. The CDR3 is 14 residues long. Written as DNA, the CDR3 is TGTGCCACCAGCAGGGGACAGGGCCTGAAGGAAGCTTTCTTT. Its translation is CATSRGQGLKEAFF.

The chain uses TRBV27 and TRBJ2-5; 8 bases fit TRBD2. The V gene's germline CDR1 is MNHEY and CDR2 SMNVEV (reference sequence). The length of the CDR3 is 16 residues. The V and J ends lost 3 bases and 5 bases, in that order; junction bases with no gene match: 11. CDR3 sequence (DNA): TGTGCCAGCAGTTTGGCCGGGACTAGGGAAGGGGAGACCCAGTACTTC. Translating it yields CASSLAGTREGETQYF.

The J gene is TRBJ2-7, the V gene TRBV28; perhaps TRBD2 as D (5 bases). V was trimmed by 6 bases and J by 6 bases, leaving 12 bases between them. This CDR3 contains 12 residues. Germline CDR1 is MDHEN and CDR2 is SYDVKM. The CDR3 sequence is CASSKTRFEQYF. CDR3 nucleotides: TGTGCCAGCAGCAAAACTAGGTTCGAGCAGTACTTC. The full variable domain, with the rest looked up from reference TRBV28 and TRBJ2-7, is DVKVTQSSRYLVKRTGEKVFLECVQDMDHENMFWYRQDPGLGLRLIYFSYDVKMKEKGDIPEGYSVSREKKERFSLILESASTNQTSMYLCASSKTRFEQYFGPGTRLTVT.

This clone came up a few times. The chain couples TRBV7-3 to TRBJ1-4; D remains ambiguous. CDR1 and CDR2 (germline): SGHTA, FQGTGA. Deletions cut 4 bases from V and 10 bases from J, with 10 bases between. The CDR3 runs 12 residues. The CDR3 protein is CASSSTDGKLFF. The CDR3 DNA follows: TGTGCCAGCAGCTCTACAGACGGAAAACTGTTTTTT.

V gene TRBV6-6 combines with J gene TRBJ1-2, with 9 bases that match TRBD1. Germline CDR1 MNHNY, CDR2 SVGAGI (reference sequence). With V trimmed by 1 base and J by 2 bases, 2 bases remained unmatched. This CDR3 region has 15 residues. As DNA, the CDR3 is TGTGCCAGCAGTTACTTGGGACAGGGAAACTATGGCTACACCTTC. Residues: CASSYLGQGNYGYTF.

V and J are TRBV5-1 and TRBJ2-5; D uncertain. From germline, CDR1 is SGHRS and CDR2 YFSETQ. Trimming removed 4 bases at V and 5 bases at J, with 9 bases between. The CDR3 contains 12 residues. The CDR3 protein is CASSPPGETQYF. The CDR3 region has the DNA TGCGCCAGCAGCCCCCCCGGGGAGACCCAGTACTTC. The full variable domain, completed using reference TRBV5-1 and TRBJ2-5, is KAGVTQTPRYLIKTRGQQVTLSCSPISGHRSVSWYQQTPGQGLQFLFEYFSETQRNKGNFPGRFSGRQFSNSRSEMNVSTLELGDSALYLCASSPPGETQYFGPGTRLLVL.

The chain combines TRBV13 with TRBJ1-1; the match to TRBD1 covers 8 bases. Per germline, CDR1 PRHDT and CDR2 FYEKMQ (reference sequence). The CDR3 consists of 15 residues. V shed 5 bases, J shed 0 bases, and the junction held 5 bases outside the gene matches. The CDR3, as DNA: TGTGCCAGCAGCCCCCGGACAGGGATGAACACTGAAGCTTTCTTT. This codes for CASSPRTGMNTEAFF.

V is TRBV4-2 and J is TRBJ2-1; 7 positions match TRBD2. Germline V gives CDR1 LGHNA, CDR2 YNFKEQ. CDR3 length equals 15 residues. The V segment lost 0 bases and the J segment 4 bases; nucleotides outside the gene matches: 3. This chain's CDR3 is CASSQESGAYNEQFF. The DNA of the CDR3 is TGTGCCAGCAGCCAAGAGAGCGGGGCTTACAATGAGCAGTTCTTC.

The chain employs TRBV15 and TRBJ1-4, with D tentatively TRBD1 (6 bases). Germline CDR1 reads LNHNV; CDR2 reads YYDKDF (reference sequence). This CDR3 spans 18 amino acids. Trimming took 3 bases from V and 3 from J, leaving 20 bases between them. Here the CDR3 DNA reads TGTGCCACCAGCAGCAAACCCCCAGGGGCGAACCCTAATGAAAAACTGTTTTTT. It is translated as CATSSKPPGANPNEKLFF.

This clone was seen a single time. The rearrangement uses TRBV28 and TRBJ2-3; D unresolved. The CDR3 spans 13 residues. V was trimmed by 6 bases and J by 2 bases, leaving 9 bases between them. Germline loops: CDR1 MDHEN, CDR2 SYDVKM. The CDR3 nucleotides are TGTGCCAGCAGCACGCGAGCCACAGATACGCAGTATTTT. This gives the protein CASSTRATDTQYF.

This sequence joins TRBV7-8 and TRBJ2-7; 8 nucleotides match TRBD2. V was clipped by 9 bases and J by 0 bases; unmatched bases: 4. Per the germline V gene, CDR1 is SGHVS and CDR2 is FQNEAQ. This CDR3 spans 13 amino acids. The CDR3 nucleotides read TGTGCCAGTCGACTAGCGTTCTCCTACGAGCAGTACTTC. It encodes CASRLAFSYEQYF.

The genes are TRBV30 and TRBJ2-4, with D perhaps TRBD1 (6 bases). With 3 bases removed from V and 8 bases from J, the gap between germline ends came to 14 bases. This CDR3 is 13 amino acids long. In germline, CDR1 is GTSNPN, CDR2 SVGIG (reference sequence). CDR3 region: CAWRETGWDIQYF. The CDR3 coding sequence is TGTGCCTGGAGAGAAACAGGGTGGGACATTCAGTACTTC.

This clone appeared once. CDR3 bases: TGTGCCACCAGTGAGGGGGACAGGGTAAATTCACCCCTCCACTTT. This codes for CATSEGDRVNSPLHF. The chain links TRBV24-1 to TRBJ1-6; TRBD1 agrees at 9 bases. This CDR3 is 15 amino acids long. Unmatched junction bases numbered 4, after V lost 4 bases and J lost 7 bases. CDR1 is KGHDR, CDR2 SFDVKD, per germline.

This clone was found once. The V gene is TRBV4-2, the J gene TRBJ2-1, with a tentative D call TRBD2 (6 bases). Germline V gene lookup returns CDR1 LGHNA and CDR2 YNFKEQ. V lost 1 base and J lost 9, with 16 bases in between. CDR3 length equals 15 residues. CDR3 in amino acids: CASSQGRVGSSEQFF. CDR3 sequence (DNA): TGTGCCAGCAGCCAAGGACGGGTCGGGAGCAGTGAGCAGTTCTTC.

The rearrangement links TRBV2 to TRBJ1-1, with D hard to call. V dropped 7 bases and J dropped 5 bases, with 14 bases sitting between them. The germline V gene has CDR1 SNHLY and CDR2 FYNNEI. This CDR3 is 13 amino acids long. The CDR3 is CASTIRPETEAFF. The CDR3 DNA reads TGTGCCAGCACAATTAGACCGGAGACTGAAGCTTTCTTT.

This clone was detected once. The chain combines TRBV7-3 with TRBJ2-3; maybe TRBD2 (5 bases). The V gene lost 5 bases and the J gene lost 5 bases, with 8 bases spanning the gap. The V gene's germline CDR1 is SGHTA and CDR2 FQGTGA. This CDR3 contains 12 residues. The CDR3 loop is CASSPGGDTQYF. The CDR3 DNA sequence: TGTGCCAGCAGCCCAGGAGGAGATACGCAGTATTTT.